The clone carrying this T cell receptor (beta chain) appeared a few times. Its antigen is as yet unknown. The data were taken from a study of blood T cells in healthy people across ages. Study-wide context: Roughly one uniquely barcoded beta molecule per two T cells was captured.

Samples each had at least 5 micrograms of total RNA extracted. Then a second PCR, running about 6 to 11 cycles, was carried out with a sample-barcoded 5' primer and a J-beta primer mix. TCRdb re-called the 5' RACE reads through MiXCR, storing one row per CDR3 protein. The sample records 1.4 million or so distinct CDR3 sequences, 35% to 45% being singletons. The study's findings and limits: Possibly, changes in expanded clonotypes were confounded because donor CMV status was unknown.

The receptor was isolated from a woman between 18 and 29 years old in good health. Sequencing input: blood.

CDR3 loop: CASSQDLGYTF. Here the CDR3 DNA reads TGCGCCAGCAGCCAAGATCTAGGCTACACCTTC. The chain has TRBV4-1 and TRBJ1-2; no clear D. CDR1 is MGHRA and CDR2 is YSYEKL in the germline V gene. The CDR3 contains 11 residues. The V end lost 0 bases, the J end lost 8 bases, and 4 bases lay between the germline ends.